This passage covers 15 T cell receptor beta chains from one sample sequenced in a study of blood T cell repertoires in COVID-19. Assay used: immunoSEQ multiplex PCR; TCRdb lists only in-frame clones, some missing. The sample carries 120,000 to 150,000 clones, more than 70% recorded once. Sequencing input: peripheral blood. These receptor sequences come from a middle-aged man with active or convalescent COVID-19.

The chain is built from TRBV9 and TRBJ1-4; D gene uncertain. Germline-derived CDR1 and CDR2 are SGDLS and YYNGEE. V dropped 3 bases and J dropped 8 bases, with 26 bases sitting between them. The CDR3 contains 18 residues. The CDR3 nucleotides are TGTGCCAGCAGCGCCTCCGAGGGCCTACGCGGAGGGAGCGAAAAACTGTTTTTT. Translation: CASSASEGLRGGSEKLFF.

The V call is TRBV3-1 (or the pseudogene TRBV3-2), the J call TRBJ2-1; maybe TRBD2 (6 bases). CDR1 is LGHDT, CDR2 YNNKEL, per germline (reference sequence). Between the trimmed V and J ends, which lost 1 base and 15 bases, there was a span of 13 bases. The CDR3 extends over 12 amino acids. Here the CDR3 DNA reads TGTGCCAGCAGCCAAGGGACTATACAATTGTTCTTC. Translation gives CASSQGTIQLFF.

The rearrangement links TRBV5-5 to TRBJ1-4; D possibly corresponds to TRBD1 (5 bases). With 0 bases removed from V and 5 bases from J, the gap between germline ends came to 11 bases. CDR3 length: 15 amino acids. CDR1 is SGHKS and CDR2 is YYEKEE in the germline V gene (reference sequence). CDR3 sequence reads: CASSLVPGKNEKLFF. The CDR3 nucleotides read TGTGCCAGCAGCTTGGTTCCAGGGAAGAATGAAAAACTGTTTTTT.

The chain has TRBV28 and TRBJ1-1, with a possible D match to TRBD1 (6 bases). The CDR3 is made up of 13 amino acids. CDR1 and CDR2 (germline): MDHEN, SYDVKM. The V gene lost 3 bases and the J gene lost 3 bases, with 8 bases spanning the gap. CDR3 sequence: CASSFYRDTEAFF. The CDR3 nucleotides are TGTGCCAGCAGTTTCTACAGGGACACTGAAGCTTTCTTT.

The chain couples TRBV3-1 (or the pseudogene TRBV3-2) to TRBJ1-5; D gene uncertain. The V gene lost 1 base and the J gene lost 1 base, with 5 bases spanning the gap. The germline gives CDR1 LGHDT, CDR2 YNNKEL (reference sequence). The CDR3 consists of 14 residues. The CDR3 loop is CASSQVRSNQPQHF. The CDR3 DNA reads as TGTGCCAGCAGCCAAGTACGGAGCAATCAGCCCCAGCATTTT.

The table lists this clone with a few counts. The chain employs TRBV28 and TRBJ2-7; 8 nucleotides agree with TRBD2. V was clipped by 2 bases and J by 3 bases; unmatched bases: 3. The CDR3 contains 14 residues. Germline V gives CDR1 MDHEN, CDR2 SYDVKM. As DNA, the CDR3 is TGTGCCAGCAGTTTACCAGCGGGGGACTACGAGCAGTACTTC. Amino acids: CASSLPAGDYEQYF.

The count of this clone is one. The chain is built from TRBV10-3 and TRBJ2-7; possible D gene TRBD2, 6 bases. The length of the CDR3 is 13 residues. Deletions cut 8 bases from V and 2 bases from J, with 13 bases between. Germline values: CDR1 ENHRY, CDR2 SYGVKD. CDR3 region: CAIQTSETYEQYF. The CDR3 DNA reads as TGTGCCATCCAGACTAGTGAAACCTACGAGCAGTACTTC.

The chain links TRBV5-1 to TRBJ1-5, with a possible D match to TRBD1 (6 bases). V was cut by 2 bases and J by 0 bases, with 9 bases left in between. The germline gives CDR1 SGHRS, CDR2 YFSETQ. The CDR3 sequence is 15 residues long. CDR3 amino acids: CASSFAGASNQPQHF. The DNA of the CDR3 is TGCGCCAGCAGCTTCGCAGGGGCTAGCAATCAGCCCCAGCATTTT.

V and J are TRBV2 and TRBJ1-5; TRBD1 matches at 8 bases. The V gene's germline CDR1 is SNHLY and CDR2 FYNNEI. This CDR3 has 16 residues. The J segment lost 6 bases and the V segment lost 3 bases, leaving 10 bases of the junction unmatched. CDR3 residues: CASSDFQGAIGQPQHF. Written as DNA, the CDR3 is TGTGCCAGCAGTGACTTTCAGGGGGCGATCGGTCAGCCCCAGCATTTT.

The chain is built from TRBV2 and TRBJ2-7, with TRBD1 matching over 8 bases. With V trimmed by 9 bases and J by 6 bases, 7 bases remained unmatched. CDR3 length: 12 amino acids. The V gene's germline CDR1 is SNHLY and CDR2 FYNNEI. The CDR3 here is CARGTGVSEQYF. The CDR3 bases are TGTGCCAGGGGGACAGGTGTTAGCGAGCAGTACTTC.

The V call is TRBV29-1, the J call TRBJ1-2; TRBD1 matches 8 bases. This CDR3 has 15 amino acids. CDR1 SQVTM and CDR2 ANQGSEA come from the germline V gene. Trimming took 7 bases from V and 5 from J; bases not matched to a gene: 15. The CDR3 is CSAGPGQETSYGYTF. DNA for the CDR3: TGCAGCGCCGGGCCGGGACAGGAGACCTCATATGGCTACACCTTC.

V and J are TRBV24-1 and TRBJ2-3, with no clear D. The CDR3 is 17 amino acids. Germline lookup yields CDR1 KGHDR and CDR2 SFDVKD. Trimming shortened V by 3 bases and J by 4 bases, and 19 bases separated the two germline ends. CDR3 sequence (DNA): TGTGCCACCAGTGATGCGTCCGGGTCCCCAAAGGCAGATACGCAGTATTTT. Its translation: CATSDASGSPKADTQYF.

This chain joins TRBV6-5 and TRBJ2-1, with 8 positions matching TRBD2. Germline-derived CDR1 and CDR2 are MNHEY and SVGAGI. The CDR3 runs 15 residues. With 6 bases clipped from V and 10 bases from J, the junction kept 14 bases outside the gene matches. DNA for the CDR3: TGTGCCAGCAGCGGTTCCGGGACCGCGGGGGGAGAGCAGTTCTTC. Translated, it gives CASSGSGTAGGEQFF.

The count of this clone is one. The rearrangement joins TRBV27 to TRBJ1-1, with D possibly TRBD1 on 5 matching bases. Germline V CDR1 and CDR2: MNHEY, SMNVEV (reference sequence). The CDR3 is 16 residues long. V lost 3 bases and J lost 2, with 16 bases in between. DNA of the CDR3: TGTGCCAGCAGTTTCCTCCCGGGACTCGCCAACACTGAAGCTTTCTTT. The encoded protein is CASSFLPGLANTEAFF.

This clone was seen only a few times. The rearrangement links TRBV12-3 or TRBV12-4 to TRBJ1-5; D is undetermined. The V end was cut by 4 bases, the J end by 3 bases, with 7 bases between. The CDR3 totals 13 residues. Here the CDR3 reads CASSSGVNQPQHF. CDR3 coding DNA: TGTGCCAGCAGTTCCGGGGTCAATCAGCCCCAGCATTTT.